The rows below give T cell receptor beta chains drawn from one sample of a study of blood T cell repertoires in COVID-19. Measured with immunoSEQ multiplex PCR; TCRdb has only the in-frame clones, and not every one. The sample lists roughly 29,000 clones, about 83% seen once, with about 25% in the top ten. Source material: peripheral blood. The origin of the receptors is a man aged 65 to 85 with active COVID-19. CDR3s include the opening cysteine and the closing phenylalanine or tryptophan. The D gene is left open where the match is weak. Some rows have no size entry. The others give once, few or many, or a class for an expanded clone.

DNA	CDR3	size	D	V	J
TGTGCCTGGAGTCTCAACTTTGGAAACACCATATATTTT	CAWSLNFGNTIYF	once	-	TRBV30	TRBJ1-3
TGTGCCAGCAGCCCCGGACAGGGAGCTCCCCCGGTGATCTTC	CASSPGQGAPPVIF	-	TRBD1	TRBV5-8	TRBJ2-1
TGTGCCAGCAGCAAAACAGGGGATGATTCACCCCTCCACTTT	CASSKTGDDSPLHF	few	TRBD1	TRBV7-8	TRBJ1-6
TGTGCCAGCAGTCCCTCAGGAGGGAGTCAAAACGAGCAGTACTTC	CASSPSGGSQNEQYF	once	-	TRBV27	TRBJ2-7
TGTGCCAGCAGTGTCCTTGGAAACACCATATATTTT	CASSVLGNTIYF	-	-	TRBV28	TRBJ1-3
TGCGCCAGCAGCGGTGTGACAGGGAGGTACGAGCAGTACTTC	CASSGVTGRYEQYF	-	-	TRBV5-1	TRBJ2-7
TGTGCCAGCAGTGACCCTGAGACTAGCGGGATCTACGAGCAGTACTTC	CASSDPETSGIYEQYF	-	TRBD2	TRBV25-1	TRBJ2-7
TGTGCCAGCAGTGTAGGAGCCGGGGAGCTGTTTTTT	CASSVGAGELFF	-	-	TRBV12-3/TRBV12-4	TRBJ2-2
TGTGCCAGCAGTTCCGCTTGGCGGGGTACTTGGGGCTACACCTTC	CASSSAWRGTWGYTF	-	-	TRBV6-5	TRBJ1-2
TGTGCCAGTAGAACTGGAGGTCAGCCCCAGCATTTT	CASRTGGQPQHF	-	-	TRBV19	TRBJ1-5
TGTGCCAGCAGTTACTCGTGGACAGTGAACACTGAAGCTTTCTTT	CASSYSWTVNTEAFF	-	-	TRBV6-5	TRBJ1-1
TGTGCCAGCAGCTTAGGACAGGGCACCCACGAGCAGTACTTC	CASSLGQGTHEQYF	-	TRBD1	TRBV11-1	TRBJ2-7
TGTGCCAGCAGCAGGGGGGGTGGGCTAGCCGGCGAGCAGTTCTTC	CASSRGGGLAGEQFF	-	-	TRBV4-2	TRBJ2-1
TGTGCCAGCAAAGATGGCCTAGCGGGAAGCACAGATACGCAGTATTTT	CASKDGLAGSTDTQYF	-	TRBD2	TRBV2	TRBJ2-3
TGTGCCAGCAGCTTAGGGGCCGCCGGTGGTCAGCCCCAGCATTTT	CASSLGAAGGQPQHF	-	-	TRBV7-8	TRBJ1-5
TGTGCCAGCAGCGCACAAGTCAGCGGGGGGCAAGAGACCCAGTACTTC	CASSAQVSGGQETQYF	-	TRBD2	TRBV9	TRBJ2-5
TGTGCCAGCAGCCCCCGGGAAACTTACAATGAGCAGTTCTTC	CASSPRETYNEQFF	-	-	TRBV7-9	TRBJ2-1
TGTGCCAGCTCACCAGCTAATGGGAACAGGGGCCGGAACACTGAAGCTTTCTTT	CASSPANGNRGRNTEAFF	-	TRBD1	TRBV18	TRBJ1-1
TGTGCCAGCAGTAATACAGGGGAGTTAGGGGAGACCCAGTACTTC	CASSNTGELGETQYF	-	TRBD1	TRBV7-6	TRBJ2-5
TGTGCCAGTAGTATGACTAGCGTTTCAAATGAGCAGTTCTTC	CASSMTSVSNEQFF	-	TRBD2	TRBV19	TRBJ2-1
TGTGCCAGCAGTCCAGGGTGGGCTGGCTACACCTTC	CASSPGWAGYTF	-	-	TRBV12-3/TRBV12-4	TRBJ1-2
TGCGCCAGCAGCCACGGACTGGCATACGAGCAGTACTTC	CASSHGLAYEQYF	-	-	TRBV4-1	TRBJ2-7
TGTGCCACCTGCCGGTTCGTCGACGAGCAGTACTTC	CATCRFVDEQYF	few	-	TRBV19	TRBJ2-7
TGTGCCAGCAGTGACCGCGGTCCCCGGTACTTC	CASSDRGPRYF	-	-	TRBV6-1	TRBJ2-7
TGTGCCAGTAGTATCCAGGTTAATCAGCCCCAGCATTTT	CASSIQVNQPQHF	-	-	TRBV19	TRBJ1-5
TGTGCCAGCAGCTCGGTGAGGACAGTCTCCTACAATGAGCAGTTCTTC	CASSSVRTVSYNEQFF	-	-	TRBV11-2	TRBJ2-1
TGTGCCAGCAGCGCACAACGGAACAGGGTGAGCAATCAGCCCCAGCATTTT	CASSAQRNRVSNQPQHF	-	-	TRBV9	TRBJ1-5
TGTGCCAGCGTCCGGGACAGGGGATTCGGCAATCAGCCCCAGCATTTT	CASVRDRGFGNQPQHF	-	TRBD1	TRBV2	TRBJ1-5
TGCGCCAGCAAATTTCAGGGCGGGGAGCTGTTTTTT	CASKFQGGELFF	-	-	TRBV5-1	TRBJ2-2
TGTGCCAGCTCACCACAGATCGCAGGGGATACAGATACGCAGTATTTT	CASSPQIAGDTDTQYF	once	-	TRBV18	TRBJ2-3
TGCGCCAGCAGCCGGGGGACTAGCGGGTACACAGATACGCAGTATTTT	CASSRGTSGYTDTQYF	-	TRBD2	TRBV4-1	TRBJ2-3
TGTGCCAGCACCCCGGGACAGGGGGTTGGTGAGCAGTTCTTC	CASTPGQGVGEQFF	-	TRBD1	TRBV27	TRBJ2-1
TGTGCCAGCAGTTTAGAGCAACTAGCGGGAGATGAGCAGTTCTTC	CASSLEQLAGDEQFF	few	TRBD2	TRBV28	TRBJ2-1
TGTGCCATCAGTTCTAGCGGGAGTGAAGATACGCAGTATTTT	CAISSSGSEDTQYF	-	TRBD2	TRBV10-3	TRBJ2-3
TGTGCCAGCTCACTCGACAGGGGCAAATACGAGCAGTACTTC	CASSLDRGKYEQYF	medium-sized	TRBD1	TRBV18	TRBJ2-7
TGTGCCAGCAGCTTAGATAAGGGAGGCATTGCGGGAGGACTTTACAATGAGCAGTTCTTC	CASSLDKGGIAGGLYNEQFF	-	TRBD2	TRBV11-2	TRBJ2-1
TGTGCCAGTAGTAATCGGGGTCTGGACTATGGCTACACCTTC	CASSNRGLDYGYTF	-	-	TRBV19	TRBJ1-2
TGCGCCAGCAGCTTGGTAGCGGGGACCGGGGAGCTGTTTTTT	CASSLVAGTGELFF	-	TRBD2	TRBV5-1	TRBJ2-2
TGTGCCAGCTCACCTATCACGGGTTTTGAAGGCTACACCTTC	CASSPITGFEGYTF	-	-	TRBV18	TRBJ1-2
TGTGCCAGCAGCCGGACTGATCCATATGAAAAACTGTTTTTT	CASSRTDPYEKLFF	once	-	TRBV28	TRBJ1-4
TGCGCCAGCAGCGTCGGACAGTCTTCGGGGAAATATGGCTACACCTTC	CASSVGQSSGKYGYTF	-	-	TRBV5-1	TRBJ1-2
TGCGCCAGCAGCTTTGGCCTCATCTCTGGGGCCAACGTCCTGACTTTC	CASSFGLISGANVLTF	-	-	TRBV4-1	TRBJ2-6
TGTGCCAGCAGCTTAGATCAGGGGCGGGAAGCTTTCTTT	CASSLDQGREAFF	once	-	TRBV11-2	TRBJ1-1
TGTGCCAGCAGCCAATCAGGACAGAGCTATGGCTACACCTTC	CASSQSGQSYGYTF	many	-	TRBV16	TRBJ1-2
TGCAGCGTTGAGGGTGGAGCCTACGAGCAGTACTTC	CSVEGGAYEQYF	few	-	TRBV29-1	TRBJ2-7
TGTGCCAGTAGTACGAGACAGGGAGAGGCGGCTGAAGCTTTCTTT	CASSTRQGEAAEAFF	-	TRBD1	TRBV19	TRBJ1-1
TGTGCCAGCAGTTTGACCCAGGGAAGGTCACCCCTCCACTTT	CASSLTQGRSPLHF	-	-	TRBV2	TRBJ1-6
TGTGCCAGCTCACCATATTTGGGGACAGGGAGAGACACCGGGGAGCTGTTTTTT	CASSPYLGTGRDTGELFF	once	TRBD1	TRBV18	TRBJ2-2
TGTGCCAGCAGCTTGGCCCAGGGGGCTGGAGAGACCCAGTACTTC	CASSLAQGAGETQYF	-	TRBD1	TRBV5-6	TRBJ2-5
TGTGCCAGCAGCCCTGGACAGGGCAGTTACACTGAAGCTTTCTTT	CASSPGQGSYTEAFF	many	TRBD1	TRBV28	TRBJ1-1
TGTGCCAGCACCTACCGGGGAGGGAACACTGAAGCTTTCTTT	CASTYRGGNTEAFF	-	-	TRBV6-5	TRBJ1-1
TGTGCCAGCAGCCATGGACAGGATAGGGATTCACCCCTCCACTTT	CASSHGQDRDSPLHF	-	TRBD1	TRBV2	TRBJ1-6
TGTGCCAGTAGACCGCGGGACAGGGCGAGCATGTATTTT	CASRPRDRASMYF	-	TRBD1	TRBV19	TRBJ1-5
TGTGCCAGCAGCTTGGCAGGGTCCTACGAGCAGTACTTC	CASSLAGSYEQYF	-	-	TRBV5-8	TRBJ2-7
TGTGCCAGCAGCTCCGCGTTGGGAGATCAGCCCCAGCATTTT	CASSSALGDQPQHF	-	-	TRBV7-2	TRBJ1-5
TGTGCCAGGGGGGGGACCTACGAGCAGTACTTC	CARGGTYEQYF	-	TRBD2	TRBV5-3	TRBJ2-7